This T cell receptor beta chain was obtained from a study of shared T cell receptors in the human thymus. Germline trimming cut 5 bases from V and 1 base from J; bases unmatched to any gene: 7. Germline V gene lookup returns CDR1 SQVTM and CDR2 ANQGSEA. CDR3 size: 17 residues. Sequenced by immunoSEQ multiplex PCR; TCRdb stores in-frame clones only, minus some. The table shows about 660,000 clones, with roughly 86% occurring only once. This sample was also put to use in a study of human thymus T cells. That work states: The study used thymus tissue resected during corrective heart surgery. Seemingly biased V and J gene usage marked thymic and blood repertoires. Related research reported highly overlapping thymic repertoires among unrelated individuals.

The sample consisted of thymocytes. This sequence was found in a boy in the first two years of life with a congenital heart defect. V and J are TRBV29-1 and TRBJ2-1; 14 bases line up with TRBD2. CDR3 region: CSVPGGLAGVSYNEQFF. The CDR3 nucleotides are TGCAGCGTTCCGGGGGGACTAGCGGGGGTTTCCTACAATGAGCAGTTCTTC.